This T cell receptor beta chain was obtained from a study of vaccination effects on CD4 cells after COVID-19. ViraFEST used viral peptide pools to expand antigen-specific CD4+ T cells before sequencing. The authors isolated CD4+ T cells after around nine days of culture. Participants were vaccinated with two doses of either the BNT162b2 or mRNA-1273 vaccine. Trimming shortened V by 1 base and J by 7 bases, and 11 bases separated the two germline ends. Germline CDR1 is SGHTA and CDR2 is FQGNSA. The CDR3 covers 15 residues. As concerns this clone: Its antigen is undetermined.

Only in-frame clones appear in the TCRdb table, and some are missing; sequencing was by immunoSEQ multiplex PCR. The sample yields fewer than 80,000 clones, about 74% seen once. The clonotype comes from a human donor who received a COVID-19 vaccine. The chain is built from TRBV7-2 and TRBJ1-6; perhaps TRBD1 as D (6 bases). The sample was CD4+ T cells from PBMCs cultured with HCoV-229E spike peptides, taken after COVID-19 vaccination. The CDR3 nucleotides are TGTGCCAGCAGCTTAGATCAGGGGATAAATTCACCCCTCCACTTT. It yields the protein CASSLDQGINSPLHF.